The T cell receptor beta chain described here comes from a study of Ad26.COV2.S vaccination and SARS-CoV-2 variants. The CDR3 is made up of 16 amino acids. Trimming stripped 0 bases from V and 1 base from J, with 10 bases between. Germline CDR1 is MNHEY and CDR2 is SVGAGI. Concerning this clone itself: Its antigen is not known.

Profiling relied on immunoSEQ multiplex PCR, and the TCRdb table lists in-frame clones only, not all of them. The top ten hold over 2% of the sample, which has 350,000 to 500,000 clones, about 88% seen once. Treatment defined: about 20 received Ad26.COV2.S at low or high dose, single or two shots; roughly five received placebo; per-sample allocation not given. Sampling occurred on day 63 after the first vaccine or placebo injection. The shot given was an Ad26 vector that makes Wuhan-strain SARS-CoV-2 spike. Study results and limitations: Those who received the vaccine showed greater spike-specific TCR breadth than those given placebo. Comparability of non-spike TCR breadth was observed across vaccine and placebo recipients. The authors reported substantial breadth in spike-specific CD8+ and CD4+ T cell responses after vaccination.

This clonotype was sampled from a person aged 18-65 years who received the Ad26.COV2.S COVID-19 vaccine or a placebo. Source: peripheral blood, taken in a trial of Ad26.COV2.S vaccine versus placebo. This rearrangement joins TRBV6-5 to TRBJ1-5; no clear D. The CDR3 nucleotides are TGTGCCAGCAGTTACTCGCTAGGAGTGAGCAATCAGCCCCAGCATTTT. Its translation: CASSYSLGVSNQPQHF.